This T cell receptor beta chain was obtained from a study of blood T cell repertoires in COVID-19. V lost 2 bases, J lost 5 bases, and 8 bases stayed unmatched. The CDR3 loop spans 17 amino acids. Per germline, CDR1 KGHDR and CDR2 SFDVKD. Libraries were prepared by immunoSEQ multiplex PCR; TCRdb keeps only in-frame clonotypes and omits some of them. The profile shows roughly 170,000 clones, around 72% of them singletons. The specimen sequenced was peripheral blood. The J gene is TRBJ2-5, the V gene TRBV24-1, with 12 bases lining up with TRBD2. This TCR derives from a woman aged 80 or over with acute or convalescent COVID-19. CDR3 coding DNA: TGTGCCACCAGTGATTCGACTAGCGGGAGTGATTGGGAGACCCAGTACTTC. It is translated as CATSDSTSGSDWETQYF.